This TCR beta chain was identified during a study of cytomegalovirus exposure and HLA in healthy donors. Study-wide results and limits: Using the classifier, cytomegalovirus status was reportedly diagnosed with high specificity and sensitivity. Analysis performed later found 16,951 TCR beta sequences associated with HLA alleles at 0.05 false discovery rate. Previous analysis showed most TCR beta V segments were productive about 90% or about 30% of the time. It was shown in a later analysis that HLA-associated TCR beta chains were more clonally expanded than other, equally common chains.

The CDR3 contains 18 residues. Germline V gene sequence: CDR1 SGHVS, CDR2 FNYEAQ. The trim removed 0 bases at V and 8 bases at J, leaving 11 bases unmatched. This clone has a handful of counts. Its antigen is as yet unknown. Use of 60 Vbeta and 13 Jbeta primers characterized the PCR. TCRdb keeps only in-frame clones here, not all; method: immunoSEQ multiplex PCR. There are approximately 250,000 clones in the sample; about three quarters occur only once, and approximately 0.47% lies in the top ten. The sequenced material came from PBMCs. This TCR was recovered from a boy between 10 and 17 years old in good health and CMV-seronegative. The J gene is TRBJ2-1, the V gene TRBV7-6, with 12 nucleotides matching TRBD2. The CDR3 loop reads CASSLAPPQRLAGDEQFF. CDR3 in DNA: TGTGCCAGCAGCTTAGCCCCACCACAGAGACTAGCGGGAGATGAGCAGTTCTTC.